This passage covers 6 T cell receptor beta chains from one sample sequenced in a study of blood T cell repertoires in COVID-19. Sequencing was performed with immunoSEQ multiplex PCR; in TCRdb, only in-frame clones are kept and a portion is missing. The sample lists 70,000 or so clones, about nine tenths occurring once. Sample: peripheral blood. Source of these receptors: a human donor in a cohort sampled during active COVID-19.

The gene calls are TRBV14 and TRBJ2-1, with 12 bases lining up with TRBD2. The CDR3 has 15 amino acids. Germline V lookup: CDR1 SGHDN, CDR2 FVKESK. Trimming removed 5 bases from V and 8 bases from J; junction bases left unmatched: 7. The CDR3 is CASSARTSGTHEQFF. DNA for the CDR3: TGTGCCAGCAGCGCTAGGACTAGCGGGACGCATGAGCAGTTCTTC.

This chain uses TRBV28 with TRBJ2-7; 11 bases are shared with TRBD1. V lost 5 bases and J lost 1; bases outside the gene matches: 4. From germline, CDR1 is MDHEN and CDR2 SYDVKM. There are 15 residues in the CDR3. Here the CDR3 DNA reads TGTGCCAGCAGTCCCGGGACAGGGGGTTCCTACGAGCAGTACTTC. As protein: CASSPGTGGSYEQYF.

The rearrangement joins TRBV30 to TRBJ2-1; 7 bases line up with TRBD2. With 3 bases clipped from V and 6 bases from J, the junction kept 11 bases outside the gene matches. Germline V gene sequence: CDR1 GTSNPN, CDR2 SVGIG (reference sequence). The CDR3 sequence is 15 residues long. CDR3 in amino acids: CAWRNLAGESNEQFF. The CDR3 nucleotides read TGTGCCTGGAGGAACCTTGCGGGAGAATCCAATGAGCAGTTCTTC.

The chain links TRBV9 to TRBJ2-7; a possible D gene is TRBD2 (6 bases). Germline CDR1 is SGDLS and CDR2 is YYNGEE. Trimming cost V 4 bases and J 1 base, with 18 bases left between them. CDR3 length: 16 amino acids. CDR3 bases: TGTGCCAGCAGCCCCCGAGTTGGGAGGATGTCCTACGAGCAGTACTTC. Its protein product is CASSPRVGRMSYEQYF.

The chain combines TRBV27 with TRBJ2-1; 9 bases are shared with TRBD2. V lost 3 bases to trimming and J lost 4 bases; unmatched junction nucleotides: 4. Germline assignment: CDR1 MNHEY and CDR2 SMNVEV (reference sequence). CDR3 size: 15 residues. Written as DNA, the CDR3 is TGTGCCAGCAGTTTGCTGCGGGAGGGGTACAATGAGCAGTTCTTC. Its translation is CASSLLREGYNEQFF.

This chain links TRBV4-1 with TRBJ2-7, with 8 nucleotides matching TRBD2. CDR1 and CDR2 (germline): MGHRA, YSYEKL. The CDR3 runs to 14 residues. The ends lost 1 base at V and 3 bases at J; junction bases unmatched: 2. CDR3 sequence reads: CASSQVSGSYEQYF. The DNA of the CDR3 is TGCGCCAGCAGCCAAGTAAGCGGGAGCTACGAGCAGTACTTC.